The sequence of this TCR beta chain was determined in a study of molecular identifiers for immune sequencing clone quantification (dated by TCRdb to the late 2010s). About the full investigation: For a replicate experiment, the RNA from either 20,000 or 100,000 naive CD8 T cells was divided into five aliquots, and four of those aliquots went on to sequencing. This methods study used CD8 T cells to benchmark TCR RNA copy counting and molecular-identifier clustering-based TCR repertoire sequencing (MIDCIRS).

Libraries of naive CD8 T cells were built from anywhere between roughly 17,000 and 1,100,000 sorted cells, with 10%, 30% or 50% of the purified RNA used. Naive CD8 T cells were FACS-sorted as CD8+CD4-CCR7+CD45RA+ on a BD FACSAria II into RLT Plus buffer. To test detection sensitivity, Jurkat RNA equal to approximately ten TCR copies was added to samples of 20,000-1,000,000 naive CD8 T cells. CD8 T cells were enriched with RosetteSep CD8+ T Cell Enrichment Cocktail and Ficoll-Paque, followed by ACK red cell lysis. This clonotype has only one observation. The clone's antigen remains unknown. The conserved final phenylalanine or tryptophan is absent from the CDR3, which likely points to a read error. The germline V gene (reference sequence) provides CDR1 DFQATT and CDR2 SNEGSKA. The trim is 3 bases for V and 4 bases for J, with a gap of 7 bases between the germline ends. The CDR3 has 12 amino acids, counting both end residues. The sequence is cut down to CDR3 DNA, 36 bases in frame from base 1.

To prepare the library, PCR was applied. The data were produced on a NextSeq 500. Bulk TCR libraries were generated as previously described, with the TCR primers listed in Table S5 used. Total RNA was purified with the Qiagen AllPrep DNA/RNA kit. Before analysis, reads from multiple sequencing runs of one library were combined. In the paper's pipeline: Reads were retained only if an exact TCR constant sequence was present, and the retained reads were trimmed to 150 nt and grouped according to their 12-nt molecular barcodes. Reads within each barcode group were sub-clustered using a 15% Levenshtein threshold, and quality-weighted consensus sequences were constructed for each RNA molecule. Non-functional sequences were removed, as were lower-count sequences one edit away from another. Based on fitting two negative binomial distributions, any barcode sub-cluster with under 20% of the maximum read count was discarded. The public sequencing data were trimmed at Q25 with fastp and processed into clonotypes with MiXCR by TCRdb, which kept only in-frame beta chains. One record per CDR3 amino acid sequence lists the most common genes and DNA. The V and J calls here are based on TCRdb, not the publication. The sample table records about 630,000 distinct CDR3 sequences; around 25% of these occur just once. Around 0.78% of the sample is taken by the ten largest.

Overall study outcomes, separate from this receptor: The sizes of highly expanded clones could end up underestimated when identical TCR molecules share a barcode. In CMV-specific effector cells, over 98% of molecules were held by clones above 20 RNA copies, whereas under 1% of molecules were held by such clones in naive cells. A single cell's worth of spiked-in Jurkat TCR RNA was reported detectable even among under 1.1 million naive CD8 T cells. When barcode sub-clustering was not used, chimeric consensus sequences inflated TCR diversity, with chimeras reaching as high as 47%. The naive libraries included spiked-in Jurkat TCR RNA (around nine copies' worth), and this Jurkat TCR RNA is not part of the donor repertoire. About 3 recovered TCR RNA copies per cell were obtained by modeling, versus approximately 10 by digital PCR, implying a capture efficiency of about 30%.

This clonotype was obtained from a human donor in good health. Some libraries in this study had Jurkat cell RNA spiked in. The sequenced material came from naive CD8+ T cells from blood, with Jurkat cell RNA spiked in. Interpreted using the paper, the cell subset or site label stands for: FACS-sorted CD8+CD4-CCR7+CD45RA+ naive T cells. The chain is encoded by TRBV20-1 joined to TRBJ1-5; the D gene remains uncertain. The DNA is as follows: TGCAGTGCTAGGGAGTGGAATCAGCCCCAGCATTGT. This sequence encodes CSAREWNQPQHC.